Detailed here is one TCR beta chain. The assay was immunoSEQ multiplex PCR, and TCRdb's table has in-frame clones only and misses some. Of 4,000 to 5,000 clones listed, roughly 90% were seen once; the top ten hold roughly 5.1%. Germline CDR1 reads MDHEN; CDR2 reads SYDVKM. The CDR3 runs to 15 residues. V gave up 2 bases and J gave up 3 bases, with 10 bases separating them. This record belongs to a study of tumor T cells in aggressive B-cell lymphoma. Sequenced material: tumor tissue. The rearrangement uses TRBV28 and TRBJ2-2; a weak D match, TRBD2 (7 bases). The receptor's source is an adult with diffuse large B cell lymphoma. Written as DNA, the CDR3 is TGTGCCAGCAGTTTAGGCGGGGGCTACACCGGGGAGCTGTTTTTT. This gives the protein CASSLGGGYTGELFF.